This T cell receptor beta chain derives from a study of shared clonotypes between healthy human individuals. The study's findings and limits: Sequencing depth was expected to affect clonotype sharing among donors. Blood was the sole source, and tissue repertoires probably differ.

Only Caucasian adults living in Nashville, Tennessee served as donors. This clone was found a few times. Its antigen is unidentified. The ends lost 3 bases at V and 5 bases at J; junction bases unmatched: 4. The CDR3 covers 14 residues. Germline V gene sequence: CDR1 SEHNR, CDR2 FQNEAQ (reference sequence). Measured with immunoSEQ multiplex PCR; TCRdb has only the in-frame clones, and not every one. Among about 480,000 clones listed, 79% were seen once. The material sequenced was PBMCs. This sequence joins TRBV7-9 and TRBJ2-3; 8 bases line up with TRBD1. This clonotype originated in a middle-aged woman in good health. Some clones in this sample may be carry-over from other donors' samples. CDR3: CASSLTGARDTQYF. CDR3 in DNA: TGTGCCAGCAGCTTGACAGGGGCGCGAGATACGCAGTATTTT.